The following is a T cell receptor (beta chain) sequence with its context. This sample is part of a study of blood T cell repertoires in COVID-19. Study-level information: Samples taken during acute and convalescent COVID-19 were collected in the United States, Italy and Spain. T cells, B-cell-depleted T cells, or PBMCs provided the cDNA or gDNA that served as material.

Methods used by the authors: Reference gene primer amplification gave estimated nucleated cell counts. Measured with immunoSEQ multiplex PCR; TCRdb has only the in-frame clones, and not every one. The DNA was the basis for D and trimming; V, J and clone size are from that table. Of roughly 190,000 clones in the sample, roughly 80% were seen once. Germline CDR1 SQVTM, CDR2 ANQGSEA. V was shortened by 4 bases and J by 7 bases, with 17 bases between the two germline ends. This CDR3 comprises 13 residues. This TCR came from a woman in her 40s with acute or convalescent COVID-19. Sequenced material: peripheral blood. The genes are TRBV29-1 and TRBJ2-7; perhaps TRBD2 as D (5 bases). This CDR3 reads CSVARAPSGEQYF. The DNA of the CDR3 is TGCAGCGTTGCGAGGGCTCCATCGGGGGAGCAGTACTTC.